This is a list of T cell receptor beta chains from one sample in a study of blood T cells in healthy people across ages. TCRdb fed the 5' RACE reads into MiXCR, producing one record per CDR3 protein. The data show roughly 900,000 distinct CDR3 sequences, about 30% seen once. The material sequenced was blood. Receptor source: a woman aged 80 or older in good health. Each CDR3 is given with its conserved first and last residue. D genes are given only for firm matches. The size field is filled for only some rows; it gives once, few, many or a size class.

DNA: TGCAGTGCTAGTCTTGCTCGTAATGAAAAACTGTTTTTT
CDR3: CSASLARNEKLFF
V: TRBV20-1
J: TRBJ1-4
D: NA
size: few
length: 13

DNA: TGCGCCAGCAGCCAACCGGGACAGGCCTATGGCTACACCTTC
CDR3: CASSQPGQAYGYTF
V: TRBV5-1
J: TRBJ1-2
D: TRBD1
size: NA
length: 14

DNA: TGTGCCAGCAGCCGCAGGGGGACCTACGAGCAGTACTTC
CDR3: CASSRRGTYEQYF
V: TRBV12-3/TRBV12-4
J: TRBJ2-7
D: TRBD1
size: many
length: 13

DNA: TGTGCCAGCAGCTTAGAGTCGTGGGGCACAAGCTCCTACAATGAGCAGTTCTTC
CDR3: CASSLESWGTSSYNEQFF
V: TRBV11-3
J: TRBJ2-1
D: NA
size: few
length: 18

DNA: TGTGCCTGGAGTCCTTACCGGACAGGGGCGAATTCACCCCTCCACTTT
CDR3: CAWSPYRTGANSPLHF
V: TRBV30
J: TRBJ1-6
D: TRBD1
size: NA
length: 16

DNA: TGTGCCAGCAGCCGAGGCAACCTCGGGGGGTTTTTT
CDR3: CASSRGNLGGFF
V: TRBV12-3/TRBV12-4
J: TRBJ2-2
D: NA
size: NA
length: 12

DNA: TGCAGTGCTAGAGAGTTTACTAGCGTGTACAATGAGCAGTTCTTC
CDR3: CSAREFTSVYNEQFF
V: TRBV20-1
J: TRBJ2-1
D: TRBD2
size: NA
length: 15

DNA: TGCGCCAGCAGCTTGGGAGGGCCTAGCGGGGGAGAGACCCAGTACTTC
CDR3: CASSLGGPSGGETQYF
V: TRBV5-1
J: TRBJ2-5
D: TRBD2
size: many
length: 16

DNA: TGTGCCAGCAGTTACTCCACAGGGGGCAATGGTCAGCCCCAGCATTTT
CDR3: CASSYSTGGNGQPQHF
V: TRBV6-2/TRBV6-3
J: TRBJ1-5
D: TRBD1
size: few
length: 16

DNA: TGTGCCAGCTCACCAACAGGGGACCTCAATCAGCCCCAGCATTTT
CDR3: CASSPTGDLNQPQHF
V: TRBV18
J: TRBJ1-5
D: TRBD1
size: NA
length: 15

DNA: TGTGCCAGCAGCCCCAGTCCGGGGGAGGATACGCAGTATTTT
CDR3: CASSPSPGEDTQYF
V: TRBV7-8
J: TRBJ2-3
D: NA
size: many
length: 14

DNA: TGTGCCAGTAGGGACAGGGGGCAGTCCGGGGAGCTGTTTTTT
CDR3: CASRDRGQSGELFF
V: TRBV19
J: TRBJ2-2
D: TRBD1
size: NA
length: 14

DNA: TGTGCCAGCAGAAAGCGGGGGGGCCCTGAGACCCAGTACTTC
CDR3: CASRKRGGPETQYF
V: TRBV7-2
J: TRBJ2-5
D: TRBD2
size: many
length: 14

DNA: TGTGCCAGCAGTTACGGGGGGACCTATAGCAATCAGCCCCAGCATTTT
CDR3: CASSYGGTYSNQPQHF
V: TRBV6-2/TRBV6-3
J: TRBJ1-5
D: NA
size: NA
length: 16

DNA: TGTGCCAGTAGTCCGACGAGGGTAGAGATCCACGAGCAGTACTTC
CDR3: CASSPTRVEIHEQYF
V: TRBV28
J: TRBJ2-7
D: NA
size: NA
length: 15

DNA: TGTGCCAGCAGCTTAATCCTAGCGGGGAGAGGATCAGATACGCAGTATTTT
CDR3: CASSLILAGRGSDTQYF
V: TRBV7-2
J: TRBJ2-3
D: TRBD2
size: NA
length: 17

DNA: TGTGCCAGCAGCTTGGGGGGGGGACAAAACTATGGCTACACCTTC
CDR3: CASSLGGGQNYGYTF
V: TRBV5-5
J: TRBJ1-2
D: NA
size: NA
length: 15

DNA: TGTGTCAGCAGCCAATCGAGGAACTCCTACAATGAGCAGTTCTTC
CDR3: CVSSQSRNSYNEQFF
V: TRBV3-1
J: TRBJ2-1
D: NA
size: NA
length: 15

DNA: TGTGCCAGCAGCTTGGCAGAATACTACGAGCAGTACTTC
CDR3: CASSLAEYYEQYF
V: TRBV7-2
J: TRBJ2-7
D: NA
size: few
length: 13

DNA: TGCTATATCATCTGCAGGGGGCCGGGGGGGGAAAAACTGTTTTTT
CDR3: CYIICRGPGGEKLFF
V: TRBV29-1
J: TRBJ1-4
D: TRBD1
size: NA
length: 15

DNA: TGCAGTGCTAGGGGGACAGAGGGGCGGGAGACCCAGTACTTC
CDR3: CSARGTEGRETQYF
V: TRBV20-1
J: TRBJ2-5
D: TRBD1
size: NA
length: 14

DNA: TGTGTCAGCAGCTTCCTCGGGACAGTACTCTACGAGCAGTACTTC
CDR3: CVSSFLGTVLYEQYF
V: TRBV7-2
J: TRBJ2-7
D: TRBD1
size: NA
length: 15

DNA: TGCGCCAGCAGAGGGGGGGGCGGCAGCCGCTACACCTTC
CDR3: CASRGGGGSRYTF
V: TRBV5-1
J: TRBJ1-2
D: NA
size: many
length: 13

DNA: TGTGCCAGCAGCTTACCCCAGGGATTAGATGGCTACACCTTC
CDR3: CASSLPQGLDGYTF
V: TRBV7-2
J: TRBJ1-2
D: NA
size: many
length: 14

DNA: TGTGCCAGCAGCGAAACAGGGGACTCTGGCTACACCTTC
CDR3: CASSETGDSGYTF
V: TRBV7-9
J: TRBJ1-2
D: TRBD1
size: NA
length: 13

DNA: TGCAGCGTTGCCGAGGCAGGGTTGGTGTCCTACGAGCAGTACTTC
CDR3: CSVAEAGLVSYEQYF
V: TRBV29-1
J: TRBJ2-7
D: NA
size: NA
length: 15

DNA: TGTGCCAGCAGCCATTTAAGGGGTGTCCAAGAGACCCAGTACTTC
CDR3: CASSHLRGVQETQYF
V: TRBV14
J: TRBJ2-5
D: NA
size: NA
length: 15

DNA: TGTGCCAGCAGTCCACTACGGCAGGGGACATTGGCTAATGAAAAACTGTTTTTT
CDR3: CASSPLRQGTLANEKLFF
V: TRBV27
J: TRBJ1-4
D: NA
size: few
length: 18

DNA: TGTGCCAGCAGTTTGTGCGGGCAAGGGTTCTTC
CDR3: CASSLCGQGFF
V: TRBV28
J: TRBJ2-1
D: NA
size: few
length: 11

DNA: TGTGCCAACAGCCAAGATCTTGGGGGGAATGAAAAACTGTTTTTT
CDR3: CANSQDLGGNEKLFF
V: TRBV14
J: TRBJ1-4
D: NA
size: NA
length: 15

DNA: TGCAGCGTTGAAGTCTACAATGAGCAGTTCTTC
CDR3: CSVEVYNEQFF
V: TRBV29-1
J: TRBJ2-1
D: NA
size: many
length: 11

DNA: TGTGCCAGCAGTTTAAAGCCCCCCTTTGGGAGGACCCTAAACACTGAAGCTTTCTTT
CDR3: CASSLKPPFGRTLNTEAFF
V: TRBV27
J: TRBJ1-1
D: NA
size: NA
length: 19

DNA: TGTGCCAGCAGCCAGACAGGGACTGGGGCCAACGTCCTGACTTTC
CDR3: CASSQTGTGANVLTF
V: TRBV12-3/TRBV12-4
J: TRBJ2-6
D: TRBD1
size: many
length: 15

DNA: TGTGCCAGCAGCCAACGAGATGGCTACACCTTC
CDR3: CASSQRDGYTF
V: TRBV7-2
J: TRBJ1-2
D: NA
size: many
length: 11

DNA: TGTGCCAGCATACGGGGAGTAATGAACACTGAAGCTTTCTTT
CDR3: CASIRGVMNTEAFF
V: TRBV6-2/TRBV6-3
J: TRBJ1-1
D: NA
size: NA
length: 14

DNA: TGTGCCAGCAGCCCCCGACAGGGGATCGCTGAAGCTTTCTTT
CDR3: CASSPRQGIAEAFF
V: TRBV7-2
J: TRBJ1-1
D: TRBD1
size: many
length: 14

DNA: TGTGCCAGCAGCTCATATATCGGACAGGGGAGAATGGATACGCAGTATTTT
CDR3: CASSSYIGQGRMDTQYF
V: TRBV6-2/TRBV6-3
J: TRBJ2-3
D: TRBD1
size: many
length: 17

DNA: TGTGCCAGCAGTTTCGGTTCCAGGGGCAACTATGGCTACACCTTC
CDR3: CASSFGSRGNYGYTF
V: TRBV27
J: TRBJ1-2
D: NA
size: few
length: 15

DNA: TGTGCCAGCAGTGAAGCAGCGGGACCGAGGCAAGAGACCCAGTACTTC
CDR3: CASSEAAGPRQETQYF
V: TRBV6-1
J: TRBJ2-5
D: TRBD2
size: NA
length: 16

DNA: TGTGCCAGCAGCGCCCTAGCGGGGGGGGCCCCAAAAACGCAGTATTTT
CDR3: CASSALAGGAPKTQYF
V: TRBV5-6
J: TRBJ2-3
D: TRBD2
size: few
length: 16

DNA: TGCAGTGCTAGCGGGACTAGCGGGAGAGAAGAGACCCAGTACTTC
CDR3: CSASGTSGREETQYF
V: TRBV20-1
J: TRBJ2-5
D: TRBD2
size: NA
length: 15